Listed below are T cell receptor beta chains from one sample, sequenced in a study of radiation and T cells in renal cell carcinoma. Data came from immunoSEQ multiplex PCR; TCRdb stores just in-frame clones and leaves some out. The sample includes around 64,000 clones, over 65% of them seen just once. Specimen: blood, collected from a patient whose treatment included radiotherapy and nephrectomy. The source of these receptors is a man aged 55-75 years with renal cell carcinoma. The CDR3 runs from the conserved cysteine through the conserved F or W. The D gene is left open where the match is weak. Size is omitted from some rows. Given values are once, few, many or a class for expanded clones.

j_call,v_call,d_call,clone_size,cdr3_nt,cdr3_aa
TRBJ2-1,TRBV18,.,once,TGTGCCAGCTCACCAAGACAGGCAGGTACATACAATGAGCAGTTCTTC,CASSPRQAGTYNEQFF
TRBJ2-4,TRBV19,.,.,TGTGCCGCGAGTGACGTGGATTCCAAAAACATTCAGTACTTC,CAASDVDSKNIQYF
TRBJ2-1,TRBV11-3,.,.,TGTGCCAGCAGATCACTAGAGCCCTCCTACAATGAGCAGTTCTTC,CASRSLEPSYNEQFF
TRBJ2-2,TRBV9,.,.,TGTGCCAGCAGCGTAGATCTAGCTGGTAGACCCGGGGAGCTGTTTTTT,CASSVDLAGRPGELFF
TRBJ2-1,TRBV9,TRBD2,.,TGTGCCAGCAGCGTAGATGGGGGGGTAGCGGGAGTAAACTACAATGAGCAGTTCTTC,CASSVDGGVAGVNYNEQFF
TRBJ1-6,TRBV30,TRBD1,once,TGTGCCAGAGGGACAGAGTATAATTCACCCCTCCACTTT,CARGTEYNSPLHF
TRBJ1-3,TRBV23-1,TRBD1,.,TGCGCCAGCAGTCACCAGAAGGACAGGGGGAATAGCTTCTCTGGAAACACCATATATTTT,CASSHQKDRGNSFSGNTIYF
TRBJ2-5,TRBV27,.,.,TGTGCCAGCAGAACAGGGGGAGGGGGGACCCAGTACTTC,CASRTGGGGTQYF
TRBJ2-5,TRBV6-1,TRBD1,.,TGTGCCAGCAGTGAGACAGGGGTCGGGAGAACCCAGTACTTC,CASSETGVGRTQYF
TRBJ2-3,TRBV6-6,TRBD1,.,TGTGCCAGCAGTAACCAGGACAGGGAAGATACGCAGTATTTT,CASSNQDREDTQYF
TRBJ2-1,TRBV6-1,TRBD2,.,TGTGCCAGCACCACTAGCGGTTACTACAATGAGCAGTTCTTC,CASTTSGYYNEQFF
TRBJ1-2,TRBV7-2,.,.,TGTGCCAGCAGTTCCTACCCATGGACAGGCTACACCTTC,CASSSYPWTGYTF
TRBJ1-1,TRBV6-6,.,few,TGTGCCAGCAGTTACTATTCTGAAGCTTTCTTT,CASSYYSEAFF
TRBJ2-5,TRBV4-2,TRBD2,few,TGTGCCAGCAGTCCGACTAGCGGAGGGGAGACCCAGTACTTC,CASSPTSGGETQYF
TRBJ2-2,TRBV7-3,.,once,TGTGCCAGCAGCTTAACGGGTGAGCCCGCCGGGGAGCTGTTTTTT,CASSLTGEPAGELFF
TRBJ1-3,TRBV14,.,.,TGTGCCAGCAGCCAAGGATGGAGCTCTGGAAACACCATATATTTT,CASSQGWSSGNTIYF
TRBJ2-1,TRBV19,.,.,TGTGCCAGTAGCCAAACTAGTGGCGGCAATGAGCAGTTCTTC,CASSQTSGGNEQFF